The 20 T cell receptor beta chains below all came from one sample that was sequenced in a study of beta chain features in type 1 diabetes. Expressed TCRB transcripts were sequenced because the entire RNA isolate underwent reverse transcription. Libraries were prepared by immunoSEQ multiplex PCR; TCRdb keeps only in-frame clonotypes and omits some of them. In the table there are around 240,000 clones, under 20% of which are singletons. No antigen is known for these receptors. Findings and caveats of the study: A moderate, significant TCRB CDR3 shortening appeared in type 1 diabetes across four CD4+ subsets.

The sample taken for sequencing was naive CD4+ T cells from blood. Source of these receptors: a man aged 25-45 years with type 1 diabetes.

This clone was counted between two and nine times. For the CDR3, the DNA is TGTGCCAGCAGCGTTACAGGGGGCCTCTTCGATACGCAGTATTTT. This sequence encodes CASSVTGGLFDTQYF. V usage is TRBV7-2 and J usage is TRBJ2-3; 9 nucleotides agree with TRBD1. V was pared by 5 bases and J by 6 bases, with 9 bases of the junction left unmatched. Germline V gene lookup returns CDR1 SGHTA and CDR2 FQGNSA. CDR3 length: 15 residues.

In this sample, this clone turned up once. The genes are TRBV28 and TRBJ2-7; either TRBD1 or TRBD2 may supply D (5 bases each). CDR3 length equals 14 residues. V lost 3 bases and J lost 6, with 15 bases in between. Germline values: CDR1 MDHEN, CDR2 SYDVKM. CDR3 coding DNA: TGTGCCAGCAGTTTTTGGCTAAGGGACGGCGAGCAGTACTTC. This translates into CASSFWLRDGEQYF.

The chain recombines TRBV5-6 with TRBJ2-7; D possibly corresponds to TRBD2 (6 bases). The V and J ends lost 4 bases and 7 bases respectively, with 15 bases between them. The CDR3 loop spans 13 amino acids. The germline V gene has CDR1 SGHDT and CDR2 YYEEEE. The CDR3 is CASSMLGLPEQYF. The DNA of the CDR3 is TGTGCCAGCAGCATGCTGGGACTCCCGGAGCAGTACTTC.

This clone was detected only a few times. The CDR3 nucleotides read TGCGCCAGCAGCTGGACAGAACAAGAGACCCAGTACTTC. Protein: CASSWTEQETQYF. V and J are TRBV5-1 and TRBJ2-5; possibly TRBD1 for D (6 bases). The CDR3 has 13 residues. The germline V and J ends were trimmed by 3 bases and 2 bases, with 8 bases remaining between them. Germline V lookup: CDR1 SGHRS, CDR2 YFSETQ.

This clone showed up just a few times. The J gene is TRBJ2-5, the V gene TRBV6-6, with D hard to call. V lost 10 bases and J lost 9, with 15 bases in between. Germline CDR1 reads MNHNY; CDR2 reads SVGAGI (reference sequence). This CDR3 is 11 amino acids long. Here the CDR3 DNA reads TGTGCCACCAAGCTCGATGCGCCCCAGTACTTC. Amino acid sequence: CATKLDAPQYF.

The rearrangement links TRBV2 to TRBJ1-2, with D maybe TRBD1 (5 bases). Trimming stripped 6 bases from V and 2 bases from J, with 10 bases between. This CDR3 region has 13 residues. Germline lookup yields CDR1 SNHLY and CDR2 FYNNEI. DNA for the CDR3: TGTGCCAGCAGCCCCAGGGACAACTATGGCTACACCTTC. Encoded protein: CASSPRDNYGYTF.

The chain joins TRBV7-9 to TRBJ2-2; D gene ambiguous. Germline-derived CDR1 and CDR2 are SEHNR and FQNEAQ (reference sequence). Trimming took 5 bases from V and 1 from J, leaving 5 bases between them. The CDR3 has 13 amino acids. In nucleotides, the CDR3 is TGTGCCAGCAGCGCAATGAACACCGGGGAGCTGTTTTTT. This translates into CASSAMNTGELFF.

The chain combines TRBV5-1 with TRBJ2-1; 11 positions agree with TRBD2. Germline V gene data show CDR1 as SGHRS and CDR2 as YFSETQ. The J segment lost 0 bases and the V segment lost 0 bases, leaving 2 bases of the junction unmatched. The CDR3 has 17 amino acids. The CDR3 loop is CASSLGLAGSSYNEQFF. CDR3 DNA sequence: TGCGCCAGCAGCTTGGGACTAGCGGGGAGCTCCTACAATGAGCAGTTCTTC.

In its sample, this clone was seen a few times. The chain couples TRBV30 to TRBJ2-1, with D maybe TRBD2 (6 bases). The CDR3 runs to 13 residues. Germline CDR1 and CDR2: GTSNPN and SVGIG (reference sequence). Deletions cut 0 bases from V and 10 bases from J, with 13 bases between. The CDR3 nucleotides are TGTGCCTGGAGTGTATACGGGAGCGGCGAGCAGTTCTTC. Translating it yields CAWSVYGSGEQFF.

This clone was recorded a few times. V and J are TRBV29-1 and TRBJ2-5; 8 bases agree with TRBD2. V trimming: 6 bases; J trimming: 5 bases; junction bases outside the gene matches: 11. The V gene's germline CDR1 is SQVTM and CDR2 ANQGSEA. This CDR3 region has 14 residues. CDR3 coding DNA: TGCAGCGTCGATACGGGGACTAGTCGGGAGACCCAGTACTTC. Translated, it gives CSVDTGTSRETQYF.

This chain links TRBV18 with TRBJ2-3; perhaps D is TRBD1 or TRBD2 (5 bases each). The V end was cut by 10 bases, the J end by 5 bases, with 16 bases between. Germline V gene sequence: CDR1 KGHSH, CDR2 LQKENI. This CDR3 contains 13 residues. In nucleotides, the CDR3 is TGTGCCACCGTTCTTCCGGGGCAAGATACGCAGTATTTT. Protein: CATVLPGQDTQYF.

This rearrangement joins TRBV30 to TRBJ2-2; 7 positions match TRBD1. V trimming: 2 bases; J trimming: 1 base; junction bases outside the gene matches: 7. In germline, CDR1 is GTSNPN, CDR2 SVGIG (reference sequence). This CDR3 contains 16 residues. The DNA of the CDR3 is TGTGCCTGGAGTATGACAGGGATGGTGAACACCGGGGAGCTGTTTTTT. Protein sequence: CAWSMTGMVNTGELFF.

The V gene is TRBV30, the J gene TRBJ1-2, with D possibly matching TRBD1 (5 bases). V was pared by 3 bases and J by 4 bases, with 15 bases between. The germline V gene encodes CDR1 GTSNPN and CDR2 SVGIG (reference sequence). The CDR3 length is 14 residues. The CDR3 protein is CAWRTSDRFYGYTF. The CDR3 DNA reads TGTGCCTGGAGGACCTCCGACAGATTCTATGGCTACACCTTC.

The chain carries TRBV29-1 and TRBJ2-1, with 7 nucleotides matching TRBD1. Per the germline V gene, CDR1 is SQVTM and CDR2 is ANQGSEA. This CDR3 is built from 11 residues. The junction had 6 bases not matched to a gene; V was cut back by 6 bases and J by 10 bases. The DNA for the CDR3 is TGCAGCGTCTCGGACAGGAGGGAGCAGTTCTTC. It specifies CSVSDRREQFF.

This CDR3 is CATSTARRWTDTQYF. DNA of the CDR3: TGTGCCACCAGCACAGCGAGAAGGTGGACAGATACGCAGTATTTT. The rearrangement joins TRBV15 to TRBJ2-3; the D is unclear. The CDR3 sequence is 15 residues long. In germline, CDR1 is LNHNV, CDR2 YYDKDF (reference sequence). Trimming shortened V by 4 bases and J by 3 bases, and 14 bases separated the two germline ends.

This sequence joins TRBV7-2 and TRBJ2-1, with 12 bases fitting TRBD2. This CDR3 has 14 residues. CDR1 is SGHTA and CDR2 is FQGNSA in the germline V gene. J gave up 8 bases and V 6 bases, and 5 bases lay outside the gene matches. The DNA for the CDR3 is TGTGCCAGCAGGCTAGCGGGAGGGCCTCATGAGCAGTTCTTC. This codes for CASRLAGGPHEQFF.

This clone came up a few times. V is TRBV4-3 and J is TRBJ2-4; TRBD1 agrees at 7 bases. The CDR3 contains 16 residues. V shed 0 bases and J 4 bases; nucleotides not matched to a gene: 6. The V gene's germline CDR1 is LGHNA and CDR2 YSLEER. The DNA of the CDR3 is TGCGCCAGCAGCCAAGAATGGGGGACAGCTAAAAACATTCAGTACTTC. It translates to CASSQEWGTAKNIQYF.

The chain carries TRBV29-1 and TRBJ2-2; D gene uncertain. V lost 8 bases, J lost 6 bases, and 13 bases lay in between. This CDR3 is 12 amino acids long. CDR1 SQVTM and CDR2 ANQGSEA come from the germline V gene. The CDR3 protein is CSTEFTPGELFF. The DNA for the CDR3 is TGCAGCACCGAATTTACTCCCGGGGAGCTGTTTTTT.

V and J are TRBV4-3 and TRBJ2-3, with TRBD1 matching over 8 bases. This CDR3 contains 14 residues. V lost 3 bases to trimming and J lost 3 bases; unmatched junction nucleotides: 2. Germline V gene data show CDR1 as LGHNA and CDR2 as YSLEER. The CDR3 DNA reads TGCGCCAGCAGCCAGAGGACAGGGACAGATACGCAGTATTTT. Translation: CASSQRTGTDTQYF.

This clone appeared a few times. V is TRBV18 and J is TRBJ2-1; a weak D match, TRBD2 (5 bases). CDR3 length equals 15 residues. Looked up from germline, CDR1 is KGHSH and CDR2 is LQKENI. V was clipped by 0 bases and J by 7 bases, with 13 bases between them. CDR3 region: CASSPPAGPPNEQFF. CDR3 nucleotide sequence: TGTGCCAGCTCACCACCGGCGGGCCCGCCTAATGAGCAGTTCTTC.